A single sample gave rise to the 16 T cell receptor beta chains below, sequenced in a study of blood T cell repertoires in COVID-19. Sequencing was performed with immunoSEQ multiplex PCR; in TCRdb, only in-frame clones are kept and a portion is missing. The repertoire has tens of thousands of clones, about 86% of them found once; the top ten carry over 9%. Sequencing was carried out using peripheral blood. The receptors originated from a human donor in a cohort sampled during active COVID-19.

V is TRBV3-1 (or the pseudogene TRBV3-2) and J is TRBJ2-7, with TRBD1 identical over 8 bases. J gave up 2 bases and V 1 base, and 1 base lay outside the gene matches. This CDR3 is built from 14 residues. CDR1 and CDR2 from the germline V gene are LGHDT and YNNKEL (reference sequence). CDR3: CASSQAGGPYEQYF. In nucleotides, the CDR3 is TGTGCCAGCAGCCAAGCAGGGGGCCCCTACGAGCAGTACTTC.

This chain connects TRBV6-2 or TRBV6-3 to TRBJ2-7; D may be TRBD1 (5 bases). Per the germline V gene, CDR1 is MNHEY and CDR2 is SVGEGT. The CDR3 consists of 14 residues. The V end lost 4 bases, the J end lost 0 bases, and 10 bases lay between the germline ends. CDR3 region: CASSWGRPSYEQYF. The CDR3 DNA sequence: TGTGCCAGCAGTTGGGGCAGACCCTCCTACGAGCAGTACTTC.

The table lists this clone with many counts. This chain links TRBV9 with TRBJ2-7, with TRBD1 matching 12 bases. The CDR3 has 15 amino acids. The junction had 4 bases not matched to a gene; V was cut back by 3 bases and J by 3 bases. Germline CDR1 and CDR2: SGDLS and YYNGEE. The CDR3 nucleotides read TGTGCCAGCAGCGCCGGGACAGGGGGCGTCTACGAGCAGTACTTC. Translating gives CASSAGTGGVYEQYF.

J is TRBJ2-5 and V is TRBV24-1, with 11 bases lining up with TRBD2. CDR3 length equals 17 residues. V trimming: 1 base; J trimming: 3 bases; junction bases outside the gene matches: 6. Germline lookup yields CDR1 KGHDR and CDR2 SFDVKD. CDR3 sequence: CATSDFPRSGGEETQYF. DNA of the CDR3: TGTGCCACCAGTGATTTTCCCCGTAGCGGGGGGGAAGAGACCCAGTACTTC.

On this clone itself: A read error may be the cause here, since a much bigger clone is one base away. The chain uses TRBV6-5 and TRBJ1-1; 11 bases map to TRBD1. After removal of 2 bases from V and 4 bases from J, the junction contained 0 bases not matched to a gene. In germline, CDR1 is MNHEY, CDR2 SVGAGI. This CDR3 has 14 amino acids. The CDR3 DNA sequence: TGTGCCAGCAGTTACGGGACAGGGGGCACTGAAGCTTTCTTT. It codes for CASSYGTGGTEAFF.

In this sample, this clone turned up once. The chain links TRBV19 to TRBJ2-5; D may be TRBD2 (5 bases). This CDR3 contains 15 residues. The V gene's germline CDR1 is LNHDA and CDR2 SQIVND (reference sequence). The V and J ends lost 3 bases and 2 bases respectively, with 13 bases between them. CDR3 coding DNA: TGTGCCAGTAGTATCAGCGGAAACCTTCAAGAGACCCAGTACTTC. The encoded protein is CASSISGNLQETQYF.

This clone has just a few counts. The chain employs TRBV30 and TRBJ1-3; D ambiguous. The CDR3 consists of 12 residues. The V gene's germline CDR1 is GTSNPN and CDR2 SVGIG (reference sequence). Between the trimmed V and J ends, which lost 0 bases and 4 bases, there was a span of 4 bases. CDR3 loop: CAWSVHGNTIYF. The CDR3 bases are TGTGCCTGGAGTGTACACGGAAACACCATATATTTT.

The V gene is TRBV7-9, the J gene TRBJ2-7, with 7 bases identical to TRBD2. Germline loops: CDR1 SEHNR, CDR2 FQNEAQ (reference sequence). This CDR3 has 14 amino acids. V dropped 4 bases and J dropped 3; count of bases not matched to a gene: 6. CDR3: CASSSSGAFYEQYF. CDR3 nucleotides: TGTGCCAGCAGCTCCAGCGGGGCTTTCTACGAGCAGTACTTC.

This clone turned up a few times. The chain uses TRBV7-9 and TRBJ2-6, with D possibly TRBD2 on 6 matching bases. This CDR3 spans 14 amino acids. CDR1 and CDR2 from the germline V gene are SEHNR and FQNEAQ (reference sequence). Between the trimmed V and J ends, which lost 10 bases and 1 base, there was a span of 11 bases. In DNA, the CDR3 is TGTGCCATAACGGGGGAGTCTGGGGCCAACGTCCTGACTTTC. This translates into CAITGESGANVLTF. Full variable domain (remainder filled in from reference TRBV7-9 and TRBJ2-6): DTGVSQNPRHKITKRGQNVTFRCDPISEHNRLYWYRQTLGQGPEFLTYFQNEAQLEKSRLLSDRFSAERPKGSFSTLEIQRTEQGDSAMYLCAITGESGANVLTFGAGSRLTVL.

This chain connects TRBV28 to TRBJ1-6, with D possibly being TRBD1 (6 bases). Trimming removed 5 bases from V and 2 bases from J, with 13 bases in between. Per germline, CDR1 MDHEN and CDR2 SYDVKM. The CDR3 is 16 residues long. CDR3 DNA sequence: TGTGCCAGCAGTGACACAGGGTGGGCCTATAATTCACCCCTCCACTTT. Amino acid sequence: CASSDTGWAYNSPLHF.

CDR3 region: CASSQASGGANNEQFF. The CDR3, as DNA: TGTGCCAGCAGCCAGGCTAGCGGGGGGGCTAACAATGAGCAGTTCTTC. The chain uses TRBV4-2 and TRBJ2-1, with 12 bases aligning to TRBD2. The CDR3 sequence is 16 residues long. J gave up 5 bases and V 3 bases, and 5 bases lay outside the gene matches. Germline values: CDR1 LGHNA, CDR2 YNFKEQ.

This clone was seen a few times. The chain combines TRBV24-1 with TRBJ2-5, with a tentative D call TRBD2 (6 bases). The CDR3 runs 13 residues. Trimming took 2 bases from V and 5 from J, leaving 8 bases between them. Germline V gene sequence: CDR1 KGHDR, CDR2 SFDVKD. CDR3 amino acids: CATSDWAGETQYF. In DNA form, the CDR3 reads TGTGCCACCAGTGATTGGGCGGGGGAGACCCAGTACTTC.

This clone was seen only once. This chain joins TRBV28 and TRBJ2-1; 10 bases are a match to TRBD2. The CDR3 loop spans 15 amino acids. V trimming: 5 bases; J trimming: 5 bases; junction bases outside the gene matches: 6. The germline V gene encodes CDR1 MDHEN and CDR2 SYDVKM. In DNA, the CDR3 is TGTGCCAGCAGTCCTAGCGGGAGTCGAAACAATGAGCAGTTCTTC. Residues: CASSPSGSRNNEQFF.

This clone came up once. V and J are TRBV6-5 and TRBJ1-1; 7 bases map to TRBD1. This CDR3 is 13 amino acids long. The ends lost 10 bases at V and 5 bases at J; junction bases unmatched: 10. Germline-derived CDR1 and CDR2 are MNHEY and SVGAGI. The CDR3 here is CATRGQLGTEAFF. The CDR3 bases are TGTGCCACCAGGGGACAGTTAGGGACTGAAGCTTTCTTT.

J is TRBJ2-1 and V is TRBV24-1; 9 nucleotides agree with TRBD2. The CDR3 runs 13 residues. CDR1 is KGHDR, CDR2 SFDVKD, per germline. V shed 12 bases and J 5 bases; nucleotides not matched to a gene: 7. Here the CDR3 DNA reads TGTGCCTCAGCGACTAGCGGTAACAATGAGCAGTTCTTC. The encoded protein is CASATSGNNEQFF.

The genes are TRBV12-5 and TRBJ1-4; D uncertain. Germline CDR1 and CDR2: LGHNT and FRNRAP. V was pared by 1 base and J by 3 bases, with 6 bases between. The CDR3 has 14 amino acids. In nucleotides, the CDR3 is TGTGCTAGTGGTTTGGCCGGAGCTAATGAAAAACTGTTTTTT. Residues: CASGLAGANEKLFF.